A single sample gave rise to the 8 T cell receptor beta chains below, sequenced in a study of OX40 agonist ivuxolimab in advanced cancers. Library preparation was by the immunoSEQ multiplex PCR assay. Drawn from immuneACCESS, this table holds only the in-frame rearrangements with V and J called that TCRdb kept. Clones are partly lost; checked studies trace under half to an unresolved V gene and leave the rest unexplained. The sample profile shows 60,000 to 75,000 clones; 70% to 90% of them were found once. The ten biggest clones cover about 4.8% of the sample. The sequencing here drew on CD4+ or CD8+ T cells sorted from blood, taken in a trial of the OX40 agonist ivuxolimab. All receptors derive from an adult with an advanced solid tumor such as melanoma, head and neck, liver or kidney cancer.

The chain joins TRBV5-1 to TRBJ1-2; TRBD1 matches 10 bases. The CDR3 loop spans 16 amino acids. The J segment lost 8 bases and the V segment lost 0 bases, leaving 10 bases of the junction unmatched. Looked up from germline, CDR1 is SGHRS and CDR2 is YFSETQ. The CDR3 protein is CASSLAWVTGGRGYTF. The CDR3 coding sequence is TGCGCCAGCAGCTTGGCCTGGGTGACAGGGGGCAGGGGCTACACCTTC. Full variable domain (rest looked up from reference TRBV5-1 and TRBJ1-2): KAGVTQTPRYLIKTRGQQVTLSCSPISGHRSVSWYQQTPGQGLQFLFEYFSETQRNKGNFPGRFSGRQFSNSRSEMNVSTLELGDSALYLCASSLAWVTGGRGYTFGSGTRLTVV.

The J gene is TRBJ1-2, the V gene TRBV2; D is possibly TRBD1 (5 bases). CDR3 size: 15 residues. V shed 3 bases and J shed 7 bases, with 18 bases lying between them. Germline V gene sequence: CDR1 SNHLY, CDR2 FYNNEI. The CDR3, as DNA: TGTGCCAGCAGTGATTGGGGGAGGGGCAAGGGTGGCTACACCTTC. Translated, it gives CASSDWGRGKGGYTF.

The chain carries TRBV7-2 and TRBJ1-2; D is possibly TRBD1 (5 bases). V dropped 4 bases and J dropped 6 bases, with 18 bases sitting between them. The CDR3 covers 15 residues. Germline V lookup: CDR1 SGHTA, CDR2 FQGNSA. The CDR3 sequence is CASSSSGGYSNGYTF. The DNA of the CDR3 is TGTGCCAGCAGCTCCAGCGGGGGGTATTCTAATGGCTACACCTTC. Looking up the rest from reference TRBV7-2 and TRBJ1-2 gives the full variable domain: GAGVSQSPSNKVTEKGKDVELRCDPISGHTALYWYRQSLGQGLEFLIYFQGNSAPDKSGLPSDRFSAERTGGSVSTLTIQRTQQEDSAVYLCASSSSGGYSNGYTFGSGTRLTVV.

The rearrangement uses TRBV4-2 and TRBJ2-3; TRBD2 agrees at 8 bases. The CDR3 spans 20 residues. Germline V gene lookup returns CDR1 LGHNA and CDR2 YNFKEQ. The junction had 16 bases not matched to a gene; V was cut back by 0 bases and J by 2 bases. The CDR3 spells CASSQDETRASGGPTDTQYF. CDR3 DNA sequence: TGTGCCAGCAGCCAAGATGAAACCCGGGCCAGCGGGGGACCCACAGATACGCAGTATTTT.

V gene TRBV7-2 combines with J gene TRBJ1-5; 7 bases match TRBD1. Trimming at V came to 5 bases and at J to 7 bases, leaving 5 bases not matched to a gene. The length of the CDR3 is 13 residues. In germline, CDR1 is SGHTA, CDR2 FQGNSA. The CDR3 reads CASSADRVQPQHF. CDR3 DNA sequence: TGTGCCAGCAGCGCAGACAGGGTGCAGCCCCAGCATTTT.

The genes are TRBV5-6 and TRBJ2-1, with D unclear. The CDR3 length is 15 residues. Germline V CDR1 and CDR2: SGHDT, YYEEEE. Trimming took off 2 bases at V and 1 base at J, with 10 bases between the two ends. CDR3 nucleotides: TGTGCCAGCAGCTTAGGTAGTCGATCCTACAATGAGCAGTTCTTC. Residues: CASSLGSRSYNEQFF.

The chain couples TRBV6-1 to TRBJ1-1; D is unclear. The germline CDR1 and CDR2 sequences are MNHNS and SASEGT. The V end lost 4 bases, the J end lost 4 bases, and 10 bases lay between the germline ends. This CDR3 comprises 13 residues. CDR3 in DNA: TGTGCCAGCAGTGGCAAGGTTGCCACTGAAGCTTTCTTT. It specifies CASSGKVATEAFF.

The chain recombines TRBV7-9 with TRBJ1-3; 7 bases are a match to TRBD1. CDR3 size: 15 residues. V trimming: 4 bases; J trimming: 3 bases; junction bases outside the gene matches: 6. Germline CDR1 and CDR2: SEHNR and FQNEAQ (reference sequence). CDR3 sequence: CASSSGTAFGNTIYF. The CDR3, as DNA: TGTGCCAGCAGCTCCGGGACAGCTTTTGGAAACACCATATATTTT. Variable domain in full (rest from reference TRBV7-9 and TRBJ1-3): DTGVSQNPRHKITKRGQNVTFRCDPISEHNRLYWYRQTLGQGPEFLTYFQNEAQLEKSRLLSDRFSAERPKGSFSTLEIQRTEQGDSAMYLCASSSGTAFGNTIYFGEGSWLTVV.